This paragraph covers one TCR beta chain sequence. Its recognized antigen is unknown. One base away there is no much larger clone; base qualities are not given. These data are taken from a study of blood T cell repertoires in COVID-19 (dated by TCRdb to the early 2020s). A note on the overall study: Samples covering the acute and convalescent phases of COVID-19 were provided by collaborators in the United States, Italy and Spain. The dataset comprised deeply sampled blood TCRbeta repertoires from subjects exposed to, actively infected with, or recovered from COVID-19. Where available, HLA class I and class II types were obtained from metadata supplied by the sample provider rather than from assay-based typing. The repertoires were released in a freely available public database intended as a resource for research on the immune response to SARS-CoV-2. Samples were obtained from the ongoing ImmuneRACE study (first 160 participants) and from 1,254 subjects provided by 6 global collaborators. The prospective study material was composed of cDNA or gDNA derived from T cells, B-cell-depleted T cells, or PBMCs. Nearly every sample came with metadata listing a de-identified subject ID, COVID-19 status, age in years and sex. Points the paper makes about the study in general: The amount of clinical and demographic metadata varied by source and participant and was provided uncurated.

Deletion took 1 base off V and 6 bases off J, with a span of 25 bases between the germline ends. CDR1 SGHRS and CDR2 YFSETQ are derived from the germline V gene. The CDR3 contains 18 residues, cysteine and phenylalanine counted. Of the read, only the CDR3 DNA is kept; its 54 bases are in frame from base 1. A second Seattle source provided samples from volunteer blood donors who had recovered from COVID-19. Each collaborating institution followed its own protocols to collect whole blood in K2EDTA tubes. Collaborator samples were shipped for TCRbeta analysis as frozen whole blood, isolated PBMCs, or DNA extracted from either sample type. TCRbeta CDR3 regions were amplified from genomic DNA by means of the immunoSEQ Assay, a bias-controlled multiplex PCR. As for the authors' bioinformatics: The number of nucleated cells in each sample was estimated by amplification of reference gene primers within the assay. To quantify the absolute abundance of each unique TCRbeta CDR3 rearrangement, sequence reads were collapsed and filtered. For each sample, productive Simpson clonality was calculated as the square root of Simpson's diversity index across productive rearrangements. Here the immuneACCESS table is served through TCRdb, limited to in-frame sequences with V and J called. Missing clones are a known gap in these copies; in checked studies unresolved V genes cover under half, and the rest lacks a known reason. That table furnishes V, J and clone size, whereas the DNA furnished D and trimming. The sample has about 260,000 clones on record, about 89% of them singletons. Clones ranked in the top ten supply approximately 1.6% of the sample.

The chain is assembled from TRBV5-1 and TRBJ1-2; no D gene is confidently identified. Sequenced input: peripheral blood. This TCR was recovered from a woman aged 40 to 55 who had recovered from COVID-19. CDR3 loop: CASSLSGNAYAQVDGYTF. The DNA sequence reads TGCGCCAGCAGCTTGTCCGGGAACGCATACGCCCAGGTTGATGGCTACACCTTC. The full variable domain, with segments outside the CDR3 supplied by the reference TRBV5-1 and TRBJ1-2 proteins, appears as KAGVTQTPRYLIKTRGQQVTLSCSPISGHRSVSWYQQTPGQGLQFLFEYFSETQRNKGNFPGRFSGRQFSNSRSEMNVSTLELGDSALYLCASSLSGNAYAQVDGYTFGSGTRLTVV.